These 3 T cell receptor beta chains originate from one sample sequenced in a study of shared clonotypes between healthy human individuals. Some clones are missing from TCRdb's copy, which holds only in-frame ones; the method was immunoSEQ multiplex PCR. This sample yields roughly 1.5 million clones, of which approximately 98% are seen a single time; 0.4% to 0.45% belongs to the top ten. Sequenced: naive CD4+ T cells sorted from blood. The sample's subset: CD45RA+ positively selected. These receptors all come from a young man in good health.

This chain connects TRBV6-5 to TRBJ1-5; 7 bases align to TRBD1. The CDR3 runs to 14 residues. The germline CDR1 and CDR2 sequences are MNHEY and SVGAGI. J was trimmed by 4 bases and V by 7 bases; bases with no gene match: 7. CDR3 sequence: CASTRYRGNQPQHF. For the CDR3, the DNA is TGTGCCAGCACCAGGTACAGGGGTAATCAGCCCCAGCATTTT.

With respect to this clone: Within the sample, other DNA sequences also encode this same CDR3. This chain links TRBV5-4 with TRBJ1-3; perhaps TRBD1 as D (6 bases). The CDR3 sequence is 14 residues long. Germline V CDR1 and CDR2: SGHNT, YYREEE (reference sequence). The germline V and J ends were trimmed by 1 base and 2 bases, with 7 bases remaining between them. The CDR3, as DNA: TGTGCCAGCAGCTTGACAGGGACTGGAAACACCATATATTTT. Translated: CASSLTGTGNTIYF.

The V and J genes are TRBV15 and TRBJ2-1; 7 nucleotides align to TRBD1. Germline-derived CDR1 and CDR2 are LNHNV and YYDKDF (reference sequence). V shed 0 bases and J 7 bases; nucleotides not matched to a gene: 15. The CDR3 runs to 18 residues. The CDR3 sequence: CATSRDWPGRGKSNEQFF. The CDR3 bases are TGTGCCACCAGCAGAGATTGGCCGGGCAGGGGGAAATCGAATGAGCAGTTCTTC.